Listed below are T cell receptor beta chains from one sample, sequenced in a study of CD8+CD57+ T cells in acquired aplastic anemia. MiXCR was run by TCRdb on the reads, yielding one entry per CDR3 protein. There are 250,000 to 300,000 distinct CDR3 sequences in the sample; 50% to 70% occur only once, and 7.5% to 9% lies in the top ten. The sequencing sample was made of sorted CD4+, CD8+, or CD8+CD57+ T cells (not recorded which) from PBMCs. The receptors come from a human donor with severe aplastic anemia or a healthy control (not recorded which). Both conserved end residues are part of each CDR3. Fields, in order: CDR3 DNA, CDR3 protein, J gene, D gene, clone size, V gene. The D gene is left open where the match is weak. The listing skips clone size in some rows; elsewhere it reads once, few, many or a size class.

TGTGCCAGTAGTATAGGAGGTAATGAGCAGTTCTTC	CASSIGGNEQFF	TRBJ2-1	-	once	TRBV19
TGTGCCAGCAGCCTCACCGCATACCACGAGCAGTACTTC	CASSLTAYHEQYF	TRBJ2-7	-	-	TRBV7-9
TGTGCCATCAGGCCACAGGGGCAGGGTACTGAAGCTTTCTTT	CAIRPQGQGTEAFF	TRBJ1-1	TRBD1	few	TRBV10-3
TGTGCCAGCAGGCCTCAGGGGTTGGGGGAGACCCAGTACTTC	CASRPQGLGETQYF	TRBJ2-5	-	once	TRBV7-3
TGTGCCAGCAGCTACGGACAGGGGCTGACCTACGAGCAGTACTTC	CASSYGQGLTYEQYF	TRBJ2-7	TRBD1	many	TRBV7-9
TGTGCCAGCAGCGTAAGCGGGGCAGGACTTGGGACCCAGTACTTC	CASSVSGAGLGTQYF	TRBJ2-5	TRBD2	-	TRBV9
TGTGCCAGCAGCCCCCGTACCGGGACAGGGACCCGGAACACTGAAGCTTTCTTT	CASSPRTGTGTRNTEAFF	TRBJ1-1	TRBD1	once	TRBV7-8
TGTGCCAGCATAGGGGGGGGGCGCGGGTCACTCCTCCACTTT	CASIGGGRGSLLHF	TRBJ1-6	-	-	TRBV25-1
TGTGCCAGCAGTTTAGGGACTTCACCCCTCCACTTT	CASSLGTSPLHF	TRBJ1-6	-	-	TRBV12-3/TRBV12-4
TGTGCCGGGGGACTAGCGGGAGGCCCCTACGAGCAGTACTTC	CAGGLAGGPYEQYF	TRBJ2-7	TRBD2	-	TRBV6-5
TGTGCCAGCAGTTTTGCGGGGGGCGTGTACAATGAGCAGTTCTTC	CASSFAGGVYNEQFF	TRBJ2-1	TRBD2	-	TRBV12-3/TRBV12-4
TGTGCCAGCAGCCGGGGGTCCTACAAGCAGTACTTC	CASSRGSYKQYF	TRBJ2-7	-	-	TRBV7-2
TGTGCCAGTAGTGAGGGGTATGAAGCTTTCTTT	CASSEGYEAFF	TRBJ1-1	-	once	TRBV19
TGTGCCAGCAGCTTGGACCCCGGGTCCTACGAGCAGTACTTC	CASSLDPGSYEQYF	TRBJ2-7	-	medium-sized	TRBV5-6
TGTGCCAGCAGCTCCGGGGCTTCTACCCCCCAAGAGACCCAGTACTTC	CASSSGASTPQETQYF	TRBJ2-5	-	-	TRBV7-9
TGTGCCAGCAGCGTAGGGGCAGCCCAAGAGACCCAGTACTTC	CASSVGAAQETQYF	TRBJ2-5	-	many	TRBV9
TGCAGTGCTCTGGGGGGCCTTTTCAGTACAGATACGCAGTATTTT	CSALGGLFSTDTQYF	TRBJ2-3	-	many	TRBV20-1
TGTGCCAGCAGCTTGGCCCCTAACGTCTACGAGCAGTACTTC	CASSLAPNVYEQYF	TRBJ2-7	-	-	TRBV4-2
TGTGCCAGCAGCGTCTCCTCTGGGGCCAACGTCCTGACTTTC	CASSVSSGANVLTF	TRBJ2-6	-	many	TRBV9
TGTGCCAGCAGCCAACTGGGACAGGGGGGGTCCCTTCCCTACAATGAGCAGTTCTTC	CASSQLGQGGSLPYNEQFF	TRBJ2-1	TRBD1	-	TRBV5-6
TGTGCCAGCAGCTTGGCGGAAGTCTACGAGCAGTACTTC	CASSLAEVYEQYF	TRBJ2-7	-	-	TRBV5-6
TGCGCCAGCAGCTTGGGGCAGGGATTTGACACTGAAGCTTTCTTT	CASSLGQGFDTEAFF	TRBJ1-1	-	many	TRBV5-1
TGTGCCAGCAGCAATACCGGGACAGGGGAGGATGGCTACACCTTC	CASSNTGTGEDGYTF	TRBJ1-2	TRBD1	-	TRBV7-9
TGTGCCAGTATGGAGACAGGGTTGAACACTGAAGCTTTCTTT	CASMETGLNTEAFF	TRBJ1-1	TRBD1	-	TRBV19